The clone carrying this T cell receptor beta chain was seen at least ten times. Its antigen remains unidentified. Semi-nested PCR with Nested Universal Primer A followed constant-region reverse priming of full-length variable regions. Using its own MiXCR run on the 5' RACE reads, TCRdb lists one record per CDR3 protein. Of approximately 9,800 distinct CDR3 sequences in the sample, approximately 14% are singletons; the top ten hold about 3.1%. Tregs were sorted as CD4+CD25+CD127-/low cells. Study findings and constraints: Tumor Tregs overlapped most with tumor, then blood, naive CD4+ cells. The TCR gene usage of tumor memory CD4+ T cells clustered together with blood and lymph node memory CD4+ cells and with lymph node naive CD4+ cells.

The receptor comes from a female donor with breast cancer. Sequencing was carried out using Tregs sorted from blood.

CDR3 sequence reads: CASSSAGGGTYEQYF. The CDR3 DNA reads as TGTGCCAGCAGTTCTGCGGGTGGCGGGACCTACGAGCAGTACTTC. V is TRBV12-3 or TRBV12-4 and J is TRBJ2-7, with D perhaps TRBD2 (6 bases). Trimming cost V 4 bases and J 2 bases, with 15 bases left between them. There are 15 residues in the CDR3.